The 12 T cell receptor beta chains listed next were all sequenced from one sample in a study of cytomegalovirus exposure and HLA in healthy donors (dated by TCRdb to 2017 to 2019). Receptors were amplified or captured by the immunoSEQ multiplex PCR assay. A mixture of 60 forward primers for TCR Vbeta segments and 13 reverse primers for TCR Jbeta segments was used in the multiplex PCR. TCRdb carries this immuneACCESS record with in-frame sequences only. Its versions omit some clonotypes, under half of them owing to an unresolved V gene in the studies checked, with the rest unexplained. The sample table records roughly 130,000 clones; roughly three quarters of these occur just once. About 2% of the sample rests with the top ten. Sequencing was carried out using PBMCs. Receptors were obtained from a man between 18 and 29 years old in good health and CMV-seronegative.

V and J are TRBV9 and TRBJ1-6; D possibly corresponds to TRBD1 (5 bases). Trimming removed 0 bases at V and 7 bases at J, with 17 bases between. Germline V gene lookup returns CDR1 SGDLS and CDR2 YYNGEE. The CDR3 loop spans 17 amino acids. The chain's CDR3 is CASSVASVQGGNSPLHF. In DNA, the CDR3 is TGTGCCAGCAGCGTAGCTAGTGTGCAGGGCGGAAATTCACCCCTCCACTTT.

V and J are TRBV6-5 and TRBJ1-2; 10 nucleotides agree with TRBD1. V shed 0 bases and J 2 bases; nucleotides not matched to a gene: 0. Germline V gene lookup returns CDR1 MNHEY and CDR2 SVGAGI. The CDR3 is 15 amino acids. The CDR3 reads CASSYSGQGNYGYTF. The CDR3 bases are TGTGCCAGCAGTTACTCGGGACAGGGGAACTATGGCTACACCTTC.

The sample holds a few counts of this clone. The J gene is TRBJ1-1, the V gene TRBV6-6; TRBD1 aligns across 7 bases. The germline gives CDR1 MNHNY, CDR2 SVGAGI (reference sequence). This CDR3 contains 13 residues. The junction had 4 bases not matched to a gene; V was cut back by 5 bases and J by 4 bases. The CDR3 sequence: CASSPQGTTEAFF. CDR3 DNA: TGTGCCAGCAGTCCACAGGGGACCACTGAAGCTTTCTTT.

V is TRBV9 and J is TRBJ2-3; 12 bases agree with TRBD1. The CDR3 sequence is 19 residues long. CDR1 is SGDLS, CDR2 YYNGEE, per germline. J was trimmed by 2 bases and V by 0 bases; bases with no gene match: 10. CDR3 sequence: CASSVDGTGGQRFTDTQYF. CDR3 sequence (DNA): TGTGCCAGCAGCGTAGACGGGACAGGGGGCCAGCGGTTCACAGATACGCAGTATTTT.

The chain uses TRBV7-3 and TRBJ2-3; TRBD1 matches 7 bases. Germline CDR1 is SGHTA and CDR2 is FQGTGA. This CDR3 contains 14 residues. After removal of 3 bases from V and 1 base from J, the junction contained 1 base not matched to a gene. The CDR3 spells CASSFGQGTDTQYF. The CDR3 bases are TGTGCCAGCAGCTTTGGACAGGGCACAGATACGCAGTATTTT.

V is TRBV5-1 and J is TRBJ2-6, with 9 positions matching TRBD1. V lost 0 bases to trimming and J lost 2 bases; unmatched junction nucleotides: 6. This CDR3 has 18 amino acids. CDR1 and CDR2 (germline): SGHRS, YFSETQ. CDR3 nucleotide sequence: TGCGCCAGCAGCTTGGAGGGGACAGGGCTGACTGGGGCCAACGTCCTGACTTTC. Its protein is CASSLEGTGLTGANVLTF.

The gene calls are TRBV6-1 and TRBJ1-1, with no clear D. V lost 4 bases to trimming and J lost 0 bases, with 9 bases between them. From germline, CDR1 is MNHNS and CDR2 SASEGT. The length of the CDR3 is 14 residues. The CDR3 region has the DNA TGTGCCAGCAGTGGGCGGGGAGTGAACACTGAAGCTTTCTTT. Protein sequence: CASSGRGVNTEAFF.

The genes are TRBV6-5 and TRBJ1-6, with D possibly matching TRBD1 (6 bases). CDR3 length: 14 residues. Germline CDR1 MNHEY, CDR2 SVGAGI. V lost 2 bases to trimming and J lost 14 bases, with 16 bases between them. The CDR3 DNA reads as TGTGCCAGCAGTTACGCGAGACAGGAGTTAACCCTCCACTTT. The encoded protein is CASSYARQELTLHF.

CDR3 nucleotides: TGCAGCGCCTTAAGACCGCTGAGCGGGAGGCCCTACAATGAGCAGTTCTTC. Protein sequence: CSALRPLSGRPYNEQFF. V and J are TRBV29-1 and TRBJ2-1; 9 nucleotides agree with TRBD2. The CDR3 extends over 17 amino acids. Trimming removed 7 bases from V and 2 bases from J; junction bases left unmatched: 15. Germline CDR1 SQVTM, CDR2 ANQGSEA.

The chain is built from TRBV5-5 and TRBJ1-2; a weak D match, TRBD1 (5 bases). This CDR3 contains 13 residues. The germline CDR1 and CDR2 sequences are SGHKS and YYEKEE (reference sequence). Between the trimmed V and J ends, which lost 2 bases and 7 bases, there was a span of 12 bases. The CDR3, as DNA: TGTGCCAGCAGCTTAGGAGGGGTGGGTGGCTACACCTTC. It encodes CASSLGGVGGYTF.

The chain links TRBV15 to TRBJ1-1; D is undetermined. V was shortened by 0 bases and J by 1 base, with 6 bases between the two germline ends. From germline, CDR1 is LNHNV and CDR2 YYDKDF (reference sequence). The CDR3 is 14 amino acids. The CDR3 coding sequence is TGTGCCACCAGCAGAGATTACGGGAACACTGAAGCTTTCTTT. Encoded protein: CATSRDYGNTEAFF.

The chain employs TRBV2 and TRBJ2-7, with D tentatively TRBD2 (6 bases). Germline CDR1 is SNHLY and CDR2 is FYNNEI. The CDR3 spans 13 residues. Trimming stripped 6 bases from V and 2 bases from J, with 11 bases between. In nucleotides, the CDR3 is TGTGCCAGCAGGGGGGACTTAGCCTACGAGCAGTACTTC. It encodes CASRGDLAYEQYF.